A selection of T cell receptor beta chains follows, all from one sample in a study of cytomegalovirus exposure and HLA in healthy donors. Clones were sequenced by immunoSEQ multiplex PCR, and TCRdb holds only the in-frame ones, with some missing. The table shows 130,000 or so clones, with around 72% occurring only once. The sequenced material came from PBMCs. These receptors were taken from a woman younger than 30 in good health and CMV-seronegative. Each CDR3 is given without its conserved first and last residue. The order of the fields is CDR3 protein, CDR3 length, V gene, J gene, D gene. D genes are given only for firm matches.

CDR3aa: ASVRVGAQNYGYT
len: 13
v_gene: TRBV6-1
j_gene: TRBJ1-2
d_gene: NA

CDR3aa: ASSILTGTSGYEQY
len: 14
v_gene: TRBV19
j_gene: TRBJ2-7
d_gene: TRBD2

CDR3aa: ASSIAGTSGYEQY
len: 13
v_gene: TRBV19
j_gene: TRBJ2-7
d_gene: TRBD2

CDR3aa: ASEEWQETQY
len: 10
v_gene: TRBV10-1
j_gene: TRBJ2-5
d_gene: NA

CDR3aa: ASSQERGRGNEKLF
len: 14
v_gene: TRBV4-2
j_gene: TRBJ1-4
d_gene: NA

CDR3aa: ATSRDLDRDFYEQY
len: 14
v_gene: TRBV15
j_gene: TRBJ2-7
d_gene: TRBD1

CDR3aa: ASSQEIASYNEQF
len: 13
v_gene: TRBV4-2
j_gene: TRBJ2-1
d_gene: NA

CDR3aa: SAHNRNTEAF
len: 10
v_gene: TRBV29-1
j_gene: TRBJ1-1
d_gene: NA

CDR3aa: ATRQSDQPQH
len: 10
v_gene: TRBV6-1
j_gene: TRBJ1-5
d_gene: NA

CDR3aa: ACQRAETEAF
len: 10
v_gene: TRBV30
j_gene: TRBJ1-1
d_gene: NA

CDR3aa: AWSFGEEGGYT
len: 11
v_gene: TRBV30
j_gene: TRBJ1-2
d_gene: NA

CDR3aa: ASSSQGLHNEQF
len: 12
v_gene: TRBV5-4
j_gene: TRBJ2-1
d_gene: NA

CDR3aa: ASSVPRHSDTQY
len: 12
v_gene: TRBV5-1
j_gene: TRBJ2-3
d_gene: NA

CDR3aa: ASSLGSLAGGYEQF
len: 14
v_gene: TRBV7-2
j_gene: TRBJ2-1
d_gene: TRBD2

CDR3aa: SVDPQGGYT
len: 9
v_gene: TRBV29-1
j_gene: TRBJ1-2
d_gene: NA

CDR3aa: ATRTGAGNTIY
len: 11
v_gene: TRBV6-1
j_gene: TRBJ1-3
d_gene: TRBD1

CDR3aa: ASSFGGNYGYT
len: 11
v_gene: TRBV5-8
j_gene: TRBJ1-2
d_gene: NA

CDR3aa: ASSENSQGRTNEQF
len: 14
v_gene: TRBV6-1
j_gene: TRBJ2-1
d_gene: NA

CDR3aa: ASSLVGTVNTEAF
len: 13
v_gene: TRBV7-9
j_gene: TRBJ1-1
d_gene: TRBD1

CDR3aa: ASSDFAGEARGQQY
len: 14
v_gene: TRBV6-1
j_gene: TRBJ2-7
d_gene: TRBD2

CDR3aa: ASSFRGWRVQTGELF
len: 15
v_gene: TRBV5-1
j_gene: TRBJ2-2
d_gene: NA

CDR3aa: ASSQDGTGYTGELF
len: 14
v_gene: TRBV4-1
j_gene: TRBJ2-2
d_gene: NA

CDR3aa: ASSRGQPYEQY
len: 11
v_gene: TRBV2
j_gene: TRBJ2-7
d_gene: TRBD1

CDR3aa: ASRPGQGPGYT
len: 11
v_gene: TRBV6-1
j_gene: TRBJ1-2
d_gene: TRBD1

CDR3aa: ASSTPATGKTEAF
len: 13
v_gene: TRBV19
j_gene: TRBJ1-1
d_gene: NA

CDR3aa: ASSYTGAMNTEAF
len: 13
v_gene: TRBV5-1
j_gene: TRBJ1-1
d_gene: NA

CDR3aa: AWSPRRADTQY
len: 11
v_gene: TRBV30
j_gene: TRBJ2-3
d_gene: NA

CDR3aa: ASSLGPTGELF
len: 11
v_gene: TRBV7-6
j_gene: TRBJ2-2
d_gene: NA

CDR3aa: ASTPELGGTEAF
len: 12
v_gene: TRBV6-4
j_gene: TRBJ1-1
d_gene: NA

CDR3aa: ASSTGAEAF
len: 9
v_gene: TRBV9
j_gene: TRBJ1-1
d_gene: TRBD1

CDR3aa: ASHNWAGANTGELF
len: 14
v_gene: TRBV5-1
j_gene: TRBJ2-2
d_gene: NA

CDR3aa: ASNRAGANTEAF
len: 12
v_gene: TRBV6-5
j_gene: TRBJ1-1
d_gene: NA

CDR3aa: ASSEVRAPRLVTRRNEKLF
len: 19
v_gene: TRBV6-1
j_gene: TRBJ1-4
d_gene: NA

CDR3aa: ASSPRQTPTYEQY
len: 13
v_gene: TRBV9
j_gene: TRBJ2-7
d_gene: NA

CDR3aa: ASQITGGVAEAF
len: 12
v_gene: TRBV6-1
j_gene: TRBJ1-1
d_gene: TRBD1

CDR3aa: ASSAQNTEAF
len: 10
v_gene: TRBV6-6
j_gene: TRBJ1-1
d_gene: NA

CDR3aa: ASSYIPRGTEAF
len: 12
v_gene: TRBV6-5
j_gene: TRBJ1-1
d_gene: NA

CDR3aa: ASTRDRVDLEQY
len: 12
v_gene: TRBV5-4
j_gene: TRBJ2-7
d_gene: TRBD1

CDR3aa: ASSLAGLADEQY
len: 12
v_gene: TRBV5-6
j_gene: TRBJ2-7
d_gene: NA

CDR3aa: ASSNRDRTLSYNEQF
len: 15
v_gene: TRBV2
j_gene: TRBJ2-1
d_gene: NA

CDR3aa: ASSLGGWERGTTDTQY
len: 16
v_gene: TRBV5-8
j_gene: TRBJ2-3
d_gene: TRBD2

CDR3aa: ASSIRDRGGETQY
len: 13
v_gene: TRBV19
j_gene: TRBJ2-5
d_gene: TRBD1